The clone carrying this T cell receptor beta chain was recorded once. Its antigen remains unidentified. Profiling relied on immunoSEQ multiplex PCR, and the TCRdb table lists in-frame clones only, not all of them. Here the sample spans about 100,000 clones, approximately 87% being singletons. The data originate from a study of OX40 agonist ivuxolimab in advanced cancers. On the study more broadly: At 0.01 to 10 mg/kg, ivuxolimab was administered intravenously to patients every 2 weeks. Treatment received earlier with anti-PD-1, anti-PD-L1 or anti-CTLA-4 agents was allowed, and around 40% had some.

The study, taken as a whole, reports: No determination was made of the antigen specificity of the expanded peripheral T cells.

This CDR3 comprises 14 residues. Germline CDR1 SGHTA, CDR2 FQGNSA. The V gene lost 6 bases and the J gene lost 3 bases, with 15 bases spanning the gap. The J gene is TRBJ2-7, the V gene TRBV7-2, with a weak D call TRBD1 (6 bases). The sequences come from CD4+ or CD8+ T cells sorted from blood, collected in a trial of the OX40 agonist ivuxolimab. The clonotype comes from an adult with an advanced solid tumor such as melanoma, head and neck, liver or kidney cancer. CDR3 amino acids: CASSRATGNYEQYF. The CDR3 nucleotides read TGTGCCAGCAGTAGGGCGACAGGAAACTACGAGCAGTACTTC.